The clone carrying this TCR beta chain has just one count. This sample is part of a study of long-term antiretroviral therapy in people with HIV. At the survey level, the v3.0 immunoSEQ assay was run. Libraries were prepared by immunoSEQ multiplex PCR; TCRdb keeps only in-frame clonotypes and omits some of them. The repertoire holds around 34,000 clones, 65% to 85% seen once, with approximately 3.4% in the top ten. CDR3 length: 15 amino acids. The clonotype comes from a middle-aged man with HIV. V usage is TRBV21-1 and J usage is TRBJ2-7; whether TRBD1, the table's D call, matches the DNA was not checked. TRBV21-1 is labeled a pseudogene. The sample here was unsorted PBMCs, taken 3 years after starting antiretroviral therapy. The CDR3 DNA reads TGTGCCAGCAGCAATCCATCGGACAGGGAATACGAGCAGTACTTC. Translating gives CASSNPSDREYEQYF.